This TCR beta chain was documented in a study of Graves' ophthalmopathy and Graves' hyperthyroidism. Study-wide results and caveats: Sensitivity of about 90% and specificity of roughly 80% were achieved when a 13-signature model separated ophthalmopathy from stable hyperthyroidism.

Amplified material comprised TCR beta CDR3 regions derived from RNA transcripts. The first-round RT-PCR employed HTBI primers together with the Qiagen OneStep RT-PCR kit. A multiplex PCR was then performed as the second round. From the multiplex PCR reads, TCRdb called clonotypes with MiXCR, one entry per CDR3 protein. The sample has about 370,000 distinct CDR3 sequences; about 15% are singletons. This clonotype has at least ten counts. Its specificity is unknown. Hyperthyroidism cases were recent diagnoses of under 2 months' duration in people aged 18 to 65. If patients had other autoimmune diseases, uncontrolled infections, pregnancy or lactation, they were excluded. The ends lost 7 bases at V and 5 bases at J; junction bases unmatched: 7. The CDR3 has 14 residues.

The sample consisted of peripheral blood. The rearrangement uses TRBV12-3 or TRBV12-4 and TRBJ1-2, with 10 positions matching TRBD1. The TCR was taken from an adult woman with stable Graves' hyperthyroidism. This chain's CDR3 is CASTRDRGKYGYTF. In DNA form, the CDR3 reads TGTGCCAGCACCAGGGACAGGGGAAAATATGGCTACACCTTC.